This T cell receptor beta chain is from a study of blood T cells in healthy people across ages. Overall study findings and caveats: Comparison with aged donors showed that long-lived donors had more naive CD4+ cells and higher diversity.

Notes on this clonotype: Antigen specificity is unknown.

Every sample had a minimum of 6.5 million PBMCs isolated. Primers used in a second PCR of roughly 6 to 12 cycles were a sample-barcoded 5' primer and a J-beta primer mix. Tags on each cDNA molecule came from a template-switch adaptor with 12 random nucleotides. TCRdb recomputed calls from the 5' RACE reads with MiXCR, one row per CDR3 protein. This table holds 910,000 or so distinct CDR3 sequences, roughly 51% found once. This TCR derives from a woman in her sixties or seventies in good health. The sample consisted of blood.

The DNA of the CDR3 is TGTGCCAGCAGCCCTAGCGGGACAGGCGGGGAGCTGTTTTTT. Amino acid sequence: CASSPSGTGGELFF. The V gene is TRBV7-9, the J gene TRBJ2-2; possibly TRBD2 for D (9 bases). The CDR3 runs 14 residues. V lost 5 bases, J lost 7 bases, and 14 bases lay in between. CDR1 and CDR2 (germline): SEHNR, FQNEAQ (reference sequence).